This T cell receptor (beta chain) was recorded in a study of post-analysis software for immune sequencing data. Study-wide results and limits: In patients, TRBV5-6, TRBV5-1 and TRBV20-1 belonged to four or five TRBV segments found more frequently than in controls.

cDNA libraries of TCR beta carried unique molecular identifiers. The authors obtained approximately 460,000 cDNA molecules from roughly 1 to 10 million T cells. TCRdb itself ran the PCR reads through MiXCR, one entry per CDR3 protein. The sample has 150,000 or so distinct CDR3 sequences; around 36% are singletons. The CDR3 sequence is 14 residues long. From germline, CDR1 is DFQATT and CDR2 SNEGSKA (reference sequence). J gave up 7 bases and V 6 bases, and 12 bases lay outside the gene matches. A remark on this clonotype: What it binds is not known.

The source material was blood, sampled after autologous hematopoietic stem cell transplantation. The V call is TRBV20-1, the J call TRBJ1-5, with 7 positions matching TRBD1. The receptor was isolated from a girl under 18 with multiple sclerosis. This CDR3 reads CSAGGGGRKQPQHF. The CDR3 nucleotides read TGCAGTGCCGGGGGAGGGGGCAGGAAACAGCCCCAGCATTTT.